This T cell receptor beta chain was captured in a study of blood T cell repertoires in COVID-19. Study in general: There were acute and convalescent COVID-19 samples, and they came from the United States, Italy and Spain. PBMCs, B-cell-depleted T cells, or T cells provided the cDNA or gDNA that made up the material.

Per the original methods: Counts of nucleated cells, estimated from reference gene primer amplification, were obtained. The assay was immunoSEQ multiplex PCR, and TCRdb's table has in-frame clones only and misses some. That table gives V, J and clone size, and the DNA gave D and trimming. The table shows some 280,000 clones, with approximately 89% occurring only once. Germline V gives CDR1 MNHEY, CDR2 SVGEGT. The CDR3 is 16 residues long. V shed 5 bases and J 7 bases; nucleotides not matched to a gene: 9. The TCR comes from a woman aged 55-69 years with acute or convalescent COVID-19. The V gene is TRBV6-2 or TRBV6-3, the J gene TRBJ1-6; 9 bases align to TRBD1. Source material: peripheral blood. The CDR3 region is CASSLPSGQGNSPLHF. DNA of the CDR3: TGTGCCAGCAGTCTACCGTCAGGACAGGGGAATTCACCCCTCCACTTT.